Listed below are T cell receptor beta chains from one sample, sequenced in a study of blood T cell repertoires in COVID-19. Generated by immunoSEQ multiplex PCR, the TCRdb table keeps only in-frame clones and is missing some. The sample lists a few hundred thousand clones; approximately 92% were seen once. The sequenced sample was peripheral blood. The receptors come from a woman aged 40 to 49 who had recovered from COVID-19. Each CDR3 is given with its conserved first and last residue. Fields, in order: J gene, CDR3 length, V gene, D gene, CDR3 protein, CDR3 DNA. D genes are given only for firm matches.

TRBJ2-1 | 21 | TRBV21-1 | - | CASSKGVPGLAGVGSYNEQFF | TGTGCCAGCAGCAAAGGTGTTCCGGGACTAGCGGGAGTGGGGTCCTACAATGAGCAGTTCTTC
TRBJ2-2 | 18 | TRBV30 | TRBD2 | CAWSTSGLAGAHTGELFF | TGTGCCTGGAGTACCTCGGGACTAGCGGGGGCCCACACCGGGGAGCTGTTTTTT
TRBJ2-2 | 14 | TRBV21-1 | - | CASNPGENTGELFF | TGTGCCAGCAACCCGGGGGAGAACACCGGGGAGCTGTTTTTT
TRBJ2-5 | 15 | TRBV13 | TRBD2 | CASVEGGVYQETQYF | TGTGCCAGCGTCGAGGGAGGGGTGTACCAAGAGACCCAGTACTTC
TRBJ1-1 | 13 | TRBV6-1 | - | CASSDTGYTEAFF | TGTGCCAGCAGTGACACAGGATACACTGAAGCTTTCTTT
TRBJ2-5 | 15 | TRBV18 | - | CASSPTAQGEETQYF | TGTGCCAGCTCACCAACGGCTCAGGGCGAAGAGACCCAGTACTTC
TRBJ2-1 | 15 | TRBV18 | TRBD2 | CASSQGLAGVNEQFF | TGTGCCAGCTCACAGGGACTAGCGGGAGTAAATGAGCAGTTCTTC
TRBJ1-2 | 14 | TRBV11-2 | - | CASSPVWGPWGYTF | TGTGCCAGCAGCCCCGTGTGGGGCCCGTGGGGCTACACCTTC
TRBJ2-3 | 12 | TRBV7-2 | - | CASSLPRANPYF | TGTGCCAGCAGCTTACCGCGCGCCAACCCGTATTTT
TRBJ1-1 | 14 | TRBV5-1 | - | CASSLAVANTEAFF | TGCGCCAGCAGCTTGGCCGTAGCGAACACTGAAGCTTTCTTT
TRBJ2-5 | 14 | TRBV7-6 | - | CASSRTGSGETQYF | TGTGCCAGCAGCCGTACGGGGAGCGGGGAGACCCAGTACTTC
TRBJ2-3 | 14 | TRBV10-1 | TRBD1 | CASSGGQGTDTQYF | TGCGCCAGCAGTGGGGGACAGGGCACAGATACGCAGTATTTT
TRBJ1-2 | 15 | TRBV2 | TRBD1 | CASVQPETGTYGYTF | TGTGCCAGCGTCCAGCCCGAGACAGGGACCTATGGCTACACCTTC
TRBJ1-2 | 15 | TRBV6-1 | TRBD1 | CASSEATTGGYGYTF | TGTGCCAGCAGTGAAGCGACGACAGGGGGCTATGGCTACACCTTC
TRBJ1-2 | 12 | TRBV6-1 | - | CASSDRPYGYTF | TGTGCCAGCAGTGACAGGCCCTATGGCTACACCTTC
TRBJ2-2 | 15 | TRBV4-1 | - | CASSGITGNTGELFF | TGCGCCAGCAGCGGAATCACGGGGAACACCGGGGAGCTGTTTTTT
TRBJ1-1 | 14 | TRBV28 | - | CASSTQGRGTEAFF | TGTGCCAGCAGTACACAGGGTAGAGGCACTGAAGCTTTCTTT
TRBJ1-1 | 15 | TRBV25-1 | - | CASSEALGGKTEAFF | TGTGCCAGCAGCGAAGCCCTCGGGGGGAAGACTGAAGCTTTCTTT
TRBJ2-2 | 17 | TRBV4-3 | - | CASSQDTSGPGTGELFF | TGCGCCAGCAGCCAAGATACTAGTGGGCCCGGGACCGGGGAGCTGTTTTTT
TRBJ1-2 | 13 | TRBV12-5 | - | CASGTQTGYGYTF | TGTGCTAGTGGTACCCAGACGGGATATGGCTACACCTTC
TRBJ2-7 | 12 | TRBV10-1 | - | CASGQSSYEQYF | TGCGCCAGCGGACAGAGCTCCTACGAGCAGTACTTC
TRBJ1-6 | 16 | TRBV28 | - | CASGSGPRDPNSPLHF | TGTGCCAGCGGGTCAGGGCCCCGCGATCCTAATTCACCCCTCCACTTT
TRBJ2-1 | 18 | TRBV9 | - | CASSAHLRGGKVYNEQFF | TGTGCCAGCAGCGCTCACCTACGAGGCGGGAAAGTCTACAATGAGCAGTTCTTC
TRBJ1-2 | 14 | TRBV13 | TRBD1 | CASSLGGQQYGYTF | TGTGCCAGCAGCTTAGGGGGACAGCAATATGGCTACACCTTC
TRBJ2-4 | 13 | TRBV27 | - | CASSLSRAYIQYF | TGTGCCAGCAGTTTAAGCAGGGCATACATTCAGTACTTC
TRBJ2-1 | 15 | TRBV2 | TRBD2 | CASLSGSPSYNEQFF | TGTGCCAGCCTTAGCGGGAGCCCTTCCTACAATGAGCAGTTCTTC
TRBJ2-6 | 17 | TRBV10-3 | - | CAISEGQRASGANVLTF | TGTGCCATCAGTGAAGGCCAGAGGGCCTCTGGGGCCAACGTCCTGACTTTC
TRBJ2-7 | 14 | TRBV5-6 | TRBD1 | CASSADRGRYEQYF | TGTGCCAGCAGCGCGGACAGGGGGAGATACGAGCAGTACTTC
TRBJ2-2 | 16 | TRBV6-6 | TRBD2 | CASSYLSGSNTGELFF | TGTGCCAGCAGTTACCTGAGCGGGAGTAACACCGGGGAGCTGTTTTTT
TRBJ2-1 | 14 | TRBV19 | TRBD2 | CASNPGGSYNEQFF | TGTGCCAGTAACCCGGGGGGCTCCTACAATGAGCAGTTCTTC
TRBJ1-1 | 13 | TRBV12-3/TRBV12-4 | - | CASSLRRGTVTFF | TGTGCCAGCAGTTTGAGGCGGGGAACGGTGACTTTCTTT
TRBJ2-4 | 14 | TRBV6-5 | - | CASDSVRAKNIQYF | TGTGCCAGCGATAGCGTTCGGGCCAAAAACATTCAGTACTTC
TRBJ1-2 | 13 | TRBV2 | - | CASSEGQAYGYTF | TGTGCCAGCAGTGAAGGTCAAGCCTATGGCTACACCTTC
TRBJ2-3 | 13 | TRBV2 | - | CASNPGTENTQYF | TGTGCCAGCAATCCGGGTACCGAAAATACGCAGTATTTT
TRBJ1-3 | 15 | TRBV25-1 | - | CASSEGPVSGNTIYF | TGTGCCAGCAGTGAAGGCCCAGTCTCTGGAAACACCATATATTTT
TRBJ1-2 | 12 | TRBV7-2 | - | CASSPGPSGYTF | TGTGCCAGCAGCCCCGGTCCCTCGGGCTACACCTTC